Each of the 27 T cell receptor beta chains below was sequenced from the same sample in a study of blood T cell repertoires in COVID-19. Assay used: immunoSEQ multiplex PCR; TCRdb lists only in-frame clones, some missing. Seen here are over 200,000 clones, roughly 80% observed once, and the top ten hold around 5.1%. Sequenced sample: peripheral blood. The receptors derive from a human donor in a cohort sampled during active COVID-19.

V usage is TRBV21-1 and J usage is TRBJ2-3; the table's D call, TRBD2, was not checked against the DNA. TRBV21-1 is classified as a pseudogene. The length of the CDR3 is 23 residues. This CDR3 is CARGPPRTSGTTATTVGTDTQYF. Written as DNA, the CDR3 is TGTGCCCGAGGCCCTCCGCGGACTAGCGGGACGACTGCCACGACTGTGGGAACAGATACGCAGTATTTT.

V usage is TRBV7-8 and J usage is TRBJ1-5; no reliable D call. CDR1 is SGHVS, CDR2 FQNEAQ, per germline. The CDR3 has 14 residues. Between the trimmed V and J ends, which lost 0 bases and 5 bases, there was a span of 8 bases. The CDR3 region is CASSLARGDQPQHF. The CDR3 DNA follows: TGTGCCAGCAGCTTAGCGCGGGGAGATCAGCCCCAGCATTTT.

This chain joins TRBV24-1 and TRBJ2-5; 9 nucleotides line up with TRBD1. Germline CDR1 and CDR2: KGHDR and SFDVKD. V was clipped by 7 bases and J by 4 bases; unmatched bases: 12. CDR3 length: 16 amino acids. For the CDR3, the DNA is TGTGCCACCAGCATCAACCCGGGACAGGGTTTAGAGACCCAGTACTTC. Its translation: CATSINPGQGLETQYF.

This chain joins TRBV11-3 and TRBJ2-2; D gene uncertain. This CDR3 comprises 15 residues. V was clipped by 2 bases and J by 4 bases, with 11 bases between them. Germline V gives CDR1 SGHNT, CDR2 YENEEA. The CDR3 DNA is TGTGCCAGCAGCTTAAGCCAGGCCAGCACCGGGGAGCTGTTTTTT. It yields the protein CASSLSQASTGELFF. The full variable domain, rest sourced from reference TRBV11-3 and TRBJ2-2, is EAGVVQSPRYKIIEKKQPVAFWCNPISGHNTLYWYLQNLGQGPELLIRYENEEAVDDSQLPKDRFSAERLKGVDSTLKIQPAELGDSAVYLCASSLSQASTGELFFGEGSRLTVL.

For the CDR3, the DNA is TGTGCCAGCAGCGGGGGGGCAGAGAACTATGGCTACACCTTC. It translates to CASSGGAENYGYTF. The V call is TRBV5-6, the J call TRBJ1-2; D might be TRBD1 (6 bases). Between the trimmed V and J ends, which lost 4 bases and 2 bases, there was a span of 12 bases. The CDR3 runs to 14 residues. The germline V gene encodes CDR1 SGHDT and CDR2 YYEEEE.

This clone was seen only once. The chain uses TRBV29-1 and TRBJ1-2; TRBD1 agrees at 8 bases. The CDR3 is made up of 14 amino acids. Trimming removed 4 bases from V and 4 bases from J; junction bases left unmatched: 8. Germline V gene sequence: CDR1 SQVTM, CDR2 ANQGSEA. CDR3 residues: CSVGQGARVYGYTF. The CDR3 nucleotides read TGCAGCGTTGGGCAGGGGGCGCGGGTCTATGGCTACACCTTC.

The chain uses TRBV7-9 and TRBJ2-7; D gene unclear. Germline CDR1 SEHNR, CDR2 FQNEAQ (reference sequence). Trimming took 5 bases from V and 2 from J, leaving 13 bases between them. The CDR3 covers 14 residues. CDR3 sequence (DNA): TGTGCCAGCAGCATTGAGTTAAGAACCTACGAGCAGTACTTC. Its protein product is CASSIELRTYEQYF.

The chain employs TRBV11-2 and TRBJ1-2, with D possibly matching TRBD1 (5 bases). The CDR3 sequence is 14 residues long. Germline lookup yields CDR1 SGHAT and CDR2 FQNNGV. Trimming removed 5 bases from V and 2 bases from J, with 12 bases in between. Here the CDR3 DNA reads TGTGCCAGCAGCCCGGAACAGGAGAACTATGGCTACACCTTC. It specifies CASSPEQENYGYTF.

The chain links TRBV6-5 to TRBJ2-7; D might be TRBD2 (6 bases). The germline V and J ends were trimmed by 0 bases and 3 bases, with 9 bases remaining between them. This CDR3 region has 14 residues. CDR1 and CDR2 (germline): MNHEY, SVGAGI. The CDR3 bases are TGTGCCAGCAGTTACTCGGAGGGTAACTACGAGCAGTACTTC. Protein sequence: CASSYSEGNYEQYF.

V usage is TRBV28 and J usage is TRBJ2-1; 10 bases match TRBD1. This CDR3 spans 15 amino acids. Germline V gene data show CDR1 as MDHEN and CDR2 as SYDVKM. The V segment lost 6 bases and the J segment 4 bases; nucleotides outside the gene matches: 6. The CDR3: CASRIRDRGYNEQFF. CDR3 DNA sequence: TGTGCCAGCAGAATCCGGGACAGGGGTTACAATGAGCAGTTCTTC.

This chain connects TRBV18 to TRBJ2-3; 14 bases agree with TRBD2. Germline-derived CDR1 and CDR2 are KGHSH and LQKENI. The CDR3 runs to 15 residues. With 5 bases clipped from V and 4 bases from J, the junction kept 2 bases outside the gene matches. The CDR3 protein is CASSRLAGGADTQYF. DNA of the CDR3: TGTGCCAGCTCAAGACTAGCGGGAGGGGCAGATACGCAGTATTTT.

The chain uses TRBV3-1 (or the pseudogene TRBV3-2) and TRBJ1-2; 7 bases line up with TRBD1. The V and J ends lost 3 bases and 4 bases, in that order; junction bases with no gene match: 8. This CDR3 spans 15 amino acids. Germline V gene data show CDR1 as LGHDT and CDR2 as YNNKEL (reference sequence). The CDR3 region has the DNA TGTGCCAGCAGCCAGCACGACAGGGAACTCTATGGCTACACCTTC. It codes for CASSQHDRELYGYTF.

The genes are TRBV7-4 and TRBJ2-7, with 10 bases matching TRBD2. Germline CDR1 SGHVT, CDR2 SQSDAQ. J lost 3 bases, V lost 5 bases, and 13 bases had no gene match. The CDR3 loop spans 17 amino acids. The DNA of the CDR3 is TGTGCCAGCAGCCTAGACCTGGGACTAGCGAGAGTCTACGAGCAGTACTTC. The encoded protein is CASSLDLGLARVYEQYF.

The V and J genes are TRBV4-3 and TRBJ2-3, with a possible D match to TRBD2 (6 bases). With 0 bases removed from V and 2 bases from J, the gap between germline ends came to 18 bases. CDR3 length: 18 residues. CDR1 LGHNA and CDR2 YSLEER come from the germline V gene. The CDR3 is CASSQDRIAALDTDTQYF. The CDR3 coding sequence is TGCGCCAGCAGCCAAGATAGAATAGCGGCCCTGGACACAGATACGCAGTATTTT.

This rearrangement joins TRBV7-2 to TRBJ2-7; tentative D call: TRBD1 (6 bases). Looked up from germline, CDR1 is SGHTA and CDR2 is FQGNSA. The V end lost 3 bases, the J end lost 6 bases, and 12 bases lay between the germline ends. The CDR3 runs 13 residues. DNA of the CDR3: TGTGCCAGCAGCTTGGACAGAGGGCTCGAGCAGTACTTC. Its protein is CASSLDRGLEQYF.

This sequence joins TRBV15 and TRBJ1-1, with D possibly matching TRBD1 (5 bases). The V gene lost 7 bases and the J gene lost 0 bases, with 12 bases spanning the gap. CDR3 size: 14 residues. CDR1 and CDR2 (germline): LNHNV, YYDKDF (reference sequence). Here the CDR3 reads CATNFDSVNTEAFF. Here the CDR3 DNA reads TGTGCCACCAACTTTGACAGCGTGAACACTGAAGCTTTCTTT.

The CDR3 here is CASSLAVLGGTQYF. The CDR3 DNA follows: TGTGCCAGCAGCTTGGCGGTTCTAGGAGGCACGCAGTATTTT. V is TRBV5-4 and J is TRBJ2-3; TRBD2 might be the D (5 bases). The CDR3 has 14 amino acids. The germline gives CDR1 SGHNT, CDR2 YYREEE (reference sequence). V dropped 0 bases and J dropped 9 bases, with 14 bases sitting between them.

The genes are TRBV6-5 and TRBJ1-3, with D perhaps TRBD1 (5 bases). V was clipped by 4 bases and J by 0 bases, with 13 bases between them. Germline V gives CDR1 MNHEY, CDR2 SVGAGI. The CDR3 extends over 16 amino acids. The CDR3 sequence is CASSSRRGGSGNTIYF. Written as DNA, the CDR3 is TGTGCCAGCAGTTCACGACGGGGGGGCTCTGGAAACACCATATATTTT.

The CDR3 loop is CSATTGGTEAFF. In nucleotides, the CDR3 is TGCAGCGCCACGACAGGGGGCACTGAAGCTTTCTTT. V and J are TRBV29-1 and TRBJ1-1, with 9 bases that match TRBD1. This CDR3 is 12 amino acids long. Germline V lookup: CDR1 SQVTM, CDR2 ANQGSEA. V trimming: 7 bases; J trimming: 4 bases; junction bases outside the gene matches: 4.

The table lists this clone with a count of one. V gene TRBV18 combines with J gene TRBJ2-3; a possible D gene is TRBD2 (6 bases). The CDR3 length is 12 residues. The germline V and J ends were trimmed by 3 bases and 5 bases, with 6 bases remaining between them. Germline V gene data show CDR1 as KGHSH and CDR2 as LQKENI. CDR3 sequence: CASSPGLDTQYF. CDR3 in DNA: TGTGCCAGCTCACCGGGACTAGATACGCAGTATTTT.

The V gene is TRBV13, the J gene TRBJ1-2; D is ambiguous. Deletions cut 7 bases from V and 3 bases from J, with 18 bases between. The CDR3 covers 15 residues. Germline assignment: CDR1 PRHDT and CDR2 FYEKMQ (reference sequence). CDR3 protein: CASTPGMNTYYGYTF. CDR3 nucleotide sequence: TGTGCCAGCACCCCCGGGATGAACACCTACTATGGCTACACCTTC.

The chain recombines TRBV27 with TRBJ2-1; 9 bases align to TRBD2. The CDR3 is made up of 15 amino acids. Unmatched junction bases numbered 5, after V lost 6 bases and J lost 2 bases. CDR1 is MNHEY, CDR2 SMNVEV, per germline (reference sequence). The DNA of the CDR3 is TGTGCCAGCAGCGTAGCGGGAGCACCCTACAATGAGCAGTTCTTC. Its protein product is CASSVAGAPYNEQFF.

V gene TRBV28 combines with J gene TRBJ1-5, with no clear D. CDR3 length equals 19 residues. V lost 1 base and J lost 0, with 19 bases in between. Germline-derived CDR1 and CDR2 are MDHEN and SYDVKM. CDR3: CASSLSSFHGENSNQPQHF. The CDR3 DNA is TGTGCCAGCAGTTTATCTTCTTTCCACGGGGAGAATAGCAATCAGCCCCAGCATTTT.

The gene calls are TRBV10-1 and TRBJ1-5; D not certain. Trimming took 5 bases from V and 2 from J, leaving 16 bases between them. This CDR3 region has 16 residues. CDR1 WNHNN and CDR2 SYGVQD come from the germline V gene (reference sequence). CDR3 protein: CASSRREPRCNQPQHF. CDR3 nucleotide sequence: TGCGCCAGCAGTCGGAGAGAACCTCGATGCAATCAGCCCCAGCATTTT.

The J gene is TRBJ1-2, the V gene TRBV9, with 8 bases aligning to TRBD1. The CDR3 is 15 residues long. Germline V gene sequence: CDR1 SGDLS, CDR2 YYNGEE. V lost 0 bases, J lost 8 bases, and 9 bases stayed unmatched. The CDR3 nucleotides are TGTGCCAGCAGCGTAGCCCGGGACAGGTCTTGGGGCTACACCTTC. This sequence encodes CASSVARDRSWGYTF.

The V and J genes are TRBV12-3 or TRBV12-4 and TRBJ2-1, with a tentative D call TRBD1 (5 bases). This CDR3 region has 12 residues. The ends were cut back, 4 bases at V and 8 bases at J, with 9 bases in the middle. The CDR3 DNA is TGTGCCAGCAGTTCAGGGTCCGATGAGCAGTTCTTC. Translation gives CASSSGSDEQFF.

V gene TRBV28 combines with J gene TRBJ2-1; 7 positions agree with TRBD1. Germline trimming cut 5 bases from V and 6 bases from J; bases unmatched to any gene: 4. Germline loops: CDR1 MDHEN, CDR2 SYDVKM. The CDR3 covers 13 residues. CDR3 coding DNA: TGTGCCAGCAGTCCTTGGACAGGCAATGAGCAGTTCTTC. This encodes CASSPWTGNEQFF.